The rows below give T cell receptor beta chains drawn from one sample of a study of blood T cell repertoires in COVID-19. The data were produced by immunoSEQ multiplex PCR, yet TCRdb's version contains in-frame clones alone and is incomplete. The sample gives about 220,000 clones, roughly 87% of which show up once; approximately 2.8% is in the top ten. Source material: PBMCs or T cells enriched from blood (not recorded which). The receptors shown here come from a young woman with acute COVID-19. Each CDR3 is given with its conserved first and last residue. The D gene is left open where the match is weak. Only some rows state a clone size, as once, few, many or a class for expanded clones.

size	V	length	D	J	CDR3	DNA
-	TRBV5-4	12	-	TRBJ2-7	CASSLDTNEQYF	TGTGCCAGCAGCTTGGACACGAACGAGCAGTACTTC
-	TRBV5-1	15	TRBD1	TRBJ2-7	CASSLEDRGALEQYF	TGCGCCAGCAGCTTGGAAGACAGGGGGGCGCTCGAGCAGTACTTC
-	TRBV4-3	17	TRBD2	TRBJ2-1	CASSLGTSGGPLDEQFF	TGCGCCAGCAGCCTCGGGACTAGCGGGGGCCCTTTGGATGAGCAGTTCTTC
once	TRBV7-5	15	-	TRBJ1-2	CARSLGETDLLGYTF	TGTGCCAGAAGCTTAGGGGAGACGGACCTCCTTGGCTACACCTTC
-	TRBV2	11	-	TRBJ1-1	CASRATGGAFF	TGTGCCAGCAGAGCCACAGGAGGGGCTTTCTTT
-	TRBV7-9	14	-	TRBJ1-2	CASSLGGLHYGYTF	TGTGCCAGCAGCTTAGGGGGACTCCACTATGGCTACACCTTC
once	TRBV18	16	-	TRBJ1-3	CASSPVAARSGNTIYF	TGTGCCAGCTCACCAGTGGCAGCGCGCTCTGGAAACACCATATATTTT
-	TRBV15	12	-	TRBJ2-5	CATSRVGVTQYF	TGTGCCACCAGCAGAGTCGGTGTGACCCAGTACTTC
-	TRBV4-3	16	-	TRBJ2-7	CASSHLFRDTAGKQYF	TGCGCCAGCAGCCACCTCTTCCGGGACACCGCCGGAAAGCAGTACTTC
-	TRBV7-2	14	TRBD2	TRBJ2-1	CASSLRVAGNEQFF	TGTGCCAGCAGCTTAAGGGTAGCGGGGAATGAGCAGTTCTTC
once	TRBV18	15	TRBD2	TRBJ2-7	CASSSRSGDNYEQYF	TGTGCCAGCTCATCCAGAAGCGGGGATAACTACGAGCAGTACTTC
-	TRBV12-3/TRBV12-4	13	-	TRBJ1-1	CASKPWGYTEAFF	TGTGCCAGCAAACCTTGGGGCTACACTGAAGCTTTCTTT
-	TRBV11-2	14	TRBD2	TRBJ2-5	CASSLVREEETQYF	TGTGCCAGCAGCTTAGTGCGGGAGGAAGAGACCCAGTACTTC
-	TRBV5-4	15	-	TRBJ1-5	CASSSSPGANQPQHF	TGTGCCAGCAGCTCAAGCCCTGGGGCTAATCAGCCCCAGCATTTT
-	TRBV21-1	16	-	TRBJ1-6	CARFFTTGTGYSPLHF	TGTGCCAGATTTTTCACCACCGGGACAGGGTATTCACCCCTCCACTTT
few	TRBV5-1	18	TRBD2	TRBJ2-2	CASSPLRSGGTPFGELFF	TGCGCCAGCAGCCCTCTTAGGAGCGGGGGGACCCCATTCGGGGAGCTGTTTTTT
-	TRBV9	18	TRBD2	TRBJ2-3	CASSPIGDGGAVRDTQYF	TGTGCCAGCAGCCCCATTGGCGACGGGGGGGCGGTTAGAGATACGCAGTATTTT
few	TRBV7-9	17	TRBD1	TRBJ1-2	CASSPGLVGGRRRGYTF	TGTGCCAGCAGCCCGGGACTGGTAGGGGGCAGAAGAAGGGGCTACACCTTC
-	TRBV9	13	TRBD1	TRBJ1-2	CASSPGTGYGYTF	TGTGCCAGCAGCCCCGGGACAGGCTATGGCTACACCTTC
-	TRBV2	14	-	TRBJ1-6	CASSADRRNSPLHF	TGTGCCAGCAGTGCCGACAGGAGGAATTCACCCCTCCACTTT
once	TRBV29-1	13	TRBD1	TRBJ1-1	CSVEQGGGREAFF	TGCAGCGTGGAACAGGGGGGAGGAAGAGAAGCTTTCTTT
-	TRBV2	18	TRBD2	TRBJ2-3	CASRETLLSGGPADTQYF	TGTGCCAGCAGGGAAACTCTCCTTAGCGGGGGGCCAGCAGATACGCAGTATTTT
once	TRBV11-2	16	-	TRBJ1-1	CASSQDSRMQDTEAFF	TGTGCCAGCAGCCAGGACAGTCGAATGCAGGACACTGAAGCTTTCTTT
-	TRBV24-1	18	-	TRBJ1-1	CATSGGRGSSSRNTEAFF	TGTGCCACCAGTGGGGGGAGGGGCAGCAGTTCTCGGAACACTGAAGCTTTCTTT
-	TRBV20-1	15	-	TRBJ2-6	CSASGSEAGANVLTF	TGCAGTGCTAGTGGCTCGGAGGCTGGGGCCAACGTCCTGACTTTC
-	TRBV7-7	16	TRBD1	TRBJ1-6	CASSLLTGGDNSPLHF	TGTGCTAGCAGCTTACTTACAGGGGGCGATAATTCACCCCTCCACTTT
-	TRBV6-5	15	TRBD1	TRBJ1-1	CASSRTGAMNTEAFF	TGTGCCAGCAGCCGGACAGGGGCTATGAACACTGAAGCTTTCTTT
-	TRBV12-5	18	-	TRBJ1-1	CASGLGGGAVYPNTEAFF	TGTGCTAGTGGTTTGGGGGGAGGGGCAGTTTACCCGAACACTGAAGCTTTCTTT
-	TRBV6-2/TRBV6-3	12	-	TRBJ1-1	CASSYSLLWAFF	TGTGCCAGCAGTTACAGCCTCCTTTGGGCTTTCTTT
-	TRBV7-9	14	-	TRBJ2-2	CASSLVGSSGELFF	TGTGCCAGCAGCTTAGTGGGGAGTAGCGGGGAGCTGTTTTTT
once	TRBV11-3	12	-	TRBJ2-7	CASSFRRGEQYF	TGTGCCAGCAGCTTTCGGCGAGGAGAGCAGTACTTC
-	TRBV7-6	17	TRBD1	TRBJ2-1	CASSSPTGTGVVNEQFF	TGTGCCAGCAGCTCTCCCACCGGGACAGGGGTAGTCAATGAGCAGTTCTTC
-	TRBV5-1	15	TRBD1	TRBJ2-2	CASSLGTGFTGELFF	TGCGCCAGCAGCTTGGGGACAGGGTTCACCGGGGAGCTGTTTTTT
-	TRBV18	16	TRBD2	TRBJ2-1	CASSHNRLAGDNEQFF	TGTGCCAGCTCACATAATCGACTAGCCGGGGACAATGAGCAGTTCTTC